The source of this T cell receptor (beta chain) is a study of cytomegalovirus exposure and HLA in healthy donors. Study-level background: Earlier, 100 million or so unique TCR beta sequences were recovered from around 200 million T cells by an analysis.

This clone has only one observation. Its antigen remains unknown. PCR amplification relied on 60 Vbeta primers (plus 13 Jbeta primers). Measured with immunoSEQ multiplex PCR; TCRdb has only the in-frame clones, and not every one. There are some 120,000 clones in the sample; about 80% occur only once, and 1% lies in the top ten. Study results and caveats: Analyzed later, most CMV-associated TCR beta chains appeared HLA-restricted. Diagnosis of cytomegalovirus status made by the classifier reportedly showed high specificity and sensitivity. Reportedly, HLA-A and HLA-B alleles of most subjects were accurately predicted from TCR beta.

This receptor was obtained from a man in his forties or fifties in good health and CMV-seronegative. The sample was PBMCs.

This CDR3 reads CASSIRPGFTGELFF. The CDR3 DNA reads TGTGCCAGTAGTATTCGGCCAGGGTTCACCGGGGAGCTGTTTTTT. V is TRBV19 and J is TRBJ2-2, with D possibly being TRBD1 (5 bases). The CDR3 is 15 amino acids. Looked up from germline, CDR1 is LNHDA and CDR2 is SQIVND (reference sequence). Deletions cut 3 bases from V and 4 bases from J, with 12 bases between.